The present entry profiles one T cell receptor beta chain with its context. The sample belongs to a study of blood T cell repertoires in COVID-19. The authors' processing: For nucleated cells, counts were estimated from reference gene primer amplification. Generated by immunoSEQ multiplex PCR, the TCRdb table keeps only in-frame clones and is missing some. V, J and clone size reflect that table, while D and trimming were determined from the DNA. The sample lists about 81,000 clones, roughly 91% occurring once. The J segment lost 8 bases and the V segment lost 6 bases, leaving 5 bases of the junction unmatched. Germline CDR1 MDHEN, CDR2 SYDVKM. This CDR3 has 13 residues.

This chain links TRBV28 with TRBJ2-1, with 9 bases fitting TRBD2. The sequence was collected from a woman in her forties or fifties in a cohort sampled during active COVID-19. Sequencing was done on a sample of peripheral blood. CDR3 sequence (DNA): TGTGCCAGCAGGGCTAGCGGGATCTATGAGCAGTTCTTC. This sequence encodes CASRASGIYEQFF.